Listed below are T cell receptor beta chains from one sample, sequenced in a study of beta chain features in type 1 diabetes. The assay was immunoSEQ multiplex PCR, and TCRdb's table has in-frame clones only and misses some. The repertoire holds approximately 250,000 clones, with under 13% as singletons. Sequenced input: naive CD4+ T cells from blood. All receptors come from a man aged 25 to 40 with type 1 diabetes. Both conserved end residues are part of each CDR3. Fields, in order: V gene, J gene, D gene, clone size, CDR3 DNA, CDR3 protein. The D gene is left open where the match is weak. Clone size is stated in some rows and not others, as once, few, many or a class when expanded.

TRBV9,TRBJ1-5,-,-,TGTGCCAGCAGCGTAGGGACAGACACGATTCAGCCCCAGCATTTT,CASSVGTDTIQPQHF
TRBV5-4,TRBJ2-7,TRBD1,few,TGTGCCAGCAGGGCGGACAGGGGGGTCTACGAGCAGTACTTC,CASRADRGVYEQYF
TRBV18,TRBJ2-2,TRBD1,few,TGTGCCAGCTCACCCCCAGGGACAGGGACCAACACCGGGGAGCTGTTTTTT,CASSPPGTGTNTGELFF
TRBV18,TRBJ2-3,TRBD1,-,TGTGCCAGCTCTCTAATCAGGGGGAGCGCAAGAACAGATACGCAGTATTTT,CASSLIRGSARTDTQYF
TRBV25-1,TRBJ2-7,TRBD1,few,TGTGCCAGCGGACAGGGTTTAGGTTTGTACTTC,CASGQGLGLYF
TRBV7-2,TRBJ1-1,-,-,TGTGCCAGCAGCTTAGCTCAGGGAACAGCTTTCTTT,CASSLAQGTAFF
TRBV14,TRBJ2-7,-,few,TGTGCCAGCAGCCCTTGGACAATCTACGAGCAGTACTTC,CASSPWTIYEQYF
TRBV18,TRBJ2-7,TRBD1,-,TGTGCCAGCTCATCCCGACAGGGGAGTATTCGGGACGAGCAGTACTTC,CASSSRQGSIRDEQYF
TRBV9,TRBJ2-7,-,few,TGTGCCAGCAGCGTAGGATACAGGGACGGCTACGAGCAGTACTTC,CASSVGYRDGYEQYF
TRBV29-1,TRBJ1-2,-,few,TGCAGCGTATCCGGGACTCACAACTATGGCTACACCTTC,CSVSGTHNYGYTF
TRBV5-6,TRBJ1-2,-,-,TGTGCCAGCAGCTTGGTGTCGACAGCGGGCGACTATGGCTACACCTTC,CASSLVSTAGDYGYTF
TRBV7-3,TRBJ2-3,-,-,TGTGCCAGCAGCTTAAGAAGTCGGGAGGATACGCAGTATTTT,CASSLRSREDTQYF
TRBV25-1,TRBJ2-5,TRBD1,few,TGTGCCAGCAGTGAACGAAGACAGGGGTTTGCAGCCCAAGAGACCCAGTACTTC,CASSERRQGFAAQETQYF
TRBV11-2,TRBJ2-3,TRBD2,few,TGTGCCAGCAGCCCCGGGACTAGCGGGGGGGCTGTTGCAGATACGCAGTATTTT,CASSPGTSGGAVADTQYF
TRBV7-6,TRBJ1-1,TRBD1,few,TGTGCCAGCAGCCAGGGACAGGGTCGGTCTGAAGCTTTCTTT,CASSQGQGRSEAFF
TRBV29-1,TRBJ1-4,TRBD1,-,TGCAGCGTTGACACTGGACAGGGGGCGCGAGCGCTGTTTTTT,CSVDTGQGARALFF
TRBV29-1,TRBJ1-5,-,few,TGCAGCGTCCTAGACGGCAATCAGCCCCAGCATTTT,CSVLDGNQPQHF
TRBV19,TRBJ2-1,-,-,TGTGCCAGTAGATCAGGGGCGGTCTATGAGCAGTTCTTC,CASRSGAVYEQFF
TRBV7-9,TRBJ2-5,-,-,TGTGCCAGCAGCTTTCCGGACTGGGAGACCCAGTACTTC,CASSFPDWETQYF
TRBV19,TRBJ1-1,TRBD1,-,TGTGCCAGTAGGGTGGGACAGAGTAACACTGAAGCTTTCTTT,CASRVGQSNTEAFF
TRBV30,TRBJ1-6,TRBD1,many,TGTGCCTGGGACAGGGCGCCAAATTCACCCCTCCACTTT,CAWDRAPNSPLHF
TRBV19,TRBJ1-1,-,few,TGTGCCAGTAGTCACAGGCGGAACACTGAAGCTTTCTTT,CASSHRRNTEAFF
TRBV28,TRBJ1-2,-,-,TGTGCCAGCACCACCCTGGAGGTCGGCTACACCTTC,CASTTLEVGYTF
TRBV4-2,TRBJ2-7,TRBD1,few,TGTGCCAGCAGCCAACCCGGGACAGGAGCCTACGAGCAGTACTTC,CASSQPGTGAYEQYF
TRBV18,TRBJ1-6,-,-,TGTGCCAGCTCACCACGGGACACGGGTTCGGGAGGTTCACCCCTCCACTTT,CASSPRDTGSGGSPLHF
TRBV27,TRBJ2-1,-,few,TGTGCCAGCAGTTTGTGGGGCGCGAGCTCCTACAATGAGCAGTTCTTC,CASSLWGASSYNEQFF
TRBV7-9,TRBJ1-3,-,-,TGTGCCAGCAGCTTAAGGGGTTCTGGAAACACCATATATTTT,CASSLRGSGNTIYF
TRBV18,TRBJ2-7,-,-,TGTGCCAGCTCACCACCTAAGGGGAACGAGCAGTACTTC,CASSPPKGNEQYF
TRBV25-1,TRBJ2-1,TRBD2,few,TGTGCCAGCAGTGACGAAGCGGGGGGCTACAATGAGCAGTTCTTC,CASSDEAGGYNEQFF
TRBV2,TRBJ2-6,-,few,TGTGCCAGCAGAGACAGGAGCGGGGCCAACGTCCTGACTTTC,CASRDRSGANVLTF
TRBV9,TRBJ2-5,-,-,TGTGCCAGCAGCGTAGGCGGGACAGAGGAGACCCAGTACTTC,CASSVGGTEETQYF
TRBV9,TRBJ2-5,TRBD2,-,TGTGCCAGCAGCGTTAGCGGGAAAGAGACCCAGTACTTC,CASSVSGKETQYF
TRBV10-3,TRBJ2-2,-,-,TGTGCCATCAGTGAGCCACAGGACACCGGGGAGCTGTTTTTT,CAISEPQDTGELFF
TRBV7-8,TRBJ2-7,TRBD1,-,TGTGCCAGCAGCACCCGGACAGGGGTTGGCGAGCAGTACTTC,CASSTRTGVGEQYF
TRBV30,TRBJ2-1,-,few,TGTGCCTGGAGTCCCCTCAATGAGCAGTTCTTC,CAWSPLNEQFF
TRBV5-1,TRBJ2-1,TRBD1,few,TGCGCCAGCAGCTTGGCTCGGACAGGTGGCAATGAGCAGTTCTTC,CASSLARTGGNEQFF
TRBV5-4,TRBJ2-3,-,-,TGTGCCAGCAGCCGACACGGACAGTCAGGTTTACCAGATACGCAGTATTTT,CASSRHGQSGLPDTQYF
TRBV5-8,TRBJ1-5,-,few,TGTGCCAGCAGCTTGCCGCTAAGAAATCAGCCCCAGCATTTT,CASSLPLRNQPQHF
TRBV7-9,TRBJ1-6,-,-,TGTGCCAGCAGCACGACAGAGTATAATTCACCCCTCCACTTT,CASSTTEYNSPLHF
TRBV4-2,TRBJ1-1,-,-,TGTGCCAGCAGCCAAGACTCCCACGCGATTGAAGCTTTCTTT,CASSQDSHAIEAFF
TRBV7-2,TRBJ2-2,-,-,TGTGCCAGCAGCTTACTAGCAGGGGCGAACACCGGGGAGCTGTTTTTT,CASSLLAGANTGELFF
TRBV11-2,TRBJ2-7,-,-,TGTGCCAGCAGCACGCGAACCTCCTACGAGCAGTACTTC,CASSTRTSYEQYF
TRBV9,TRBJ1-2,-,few,TGTGCCAGCAGCCAGAGACCTGAGGGGGAAATCAACTATGGCTACACCTTC,CASSQRPEGEINYGYTF
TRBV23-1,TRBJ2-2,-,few,TGCGCCAGCAGTCAATCGCCGAGGCACACCGGGGAGCTGTTTTTT,CASSQSPRHTGELFF
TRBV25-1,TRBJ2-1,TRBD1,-,TGTGCCAGCAGTGAGGCCCCCCCGGGACAGGGGATCTTC,CASSEAPPGQGIF
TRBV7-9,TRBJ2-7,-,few,TGTGCCAGCAGCCCAGGAGGCAGGGGAAGGGCCTACGAGCAGTACTTC,CASSPGGRGRAYEQYF
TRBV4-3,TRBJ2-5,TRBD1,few,TGCGCCAGCAGCCAAGTGGGGACAGGGGGCGAGACCCAGTACTTC,CASSQVGTGGETQYF
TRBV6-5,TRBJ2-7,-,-,TGTGCCAGCAAGTTAGATTGGAGCTCCTACGAGCAGTACTTC,CASKLDWSSYEQYF
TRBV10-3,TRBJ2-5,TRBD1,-,TGTGCCACCTCAACCGGGACAGAAGAGACCCAGTACTTC,CATSTGTEETQYF
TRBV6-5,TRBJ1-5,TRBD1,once,TGTGCCAGCAGCCCAGGGGGGTCAAATCAGCCCCAGCATTTT,CASSPGGSNQPQHF
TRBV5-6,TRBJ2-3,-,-,TGTGCCAGCTCTCGGTCGGATACGCAGTATTTT,CASSRSDTQYF
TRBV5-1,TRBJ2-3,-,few,TGCGCCAGCAGCCCCCTGTATACGCAGTATTTT,CASSPLYTQYF
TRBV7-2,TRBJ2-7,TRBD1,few,TGTGCCAGCAGCCTACAGGGGGCCGGCTACGAGCAGTACTTC,CASSLQGAGYEQYF
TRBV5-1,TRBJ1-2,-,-,TGCGCCAGCAGCCCATGGACAGCTTCGAACTATGGCTACACCTTC,CASSPWTASNYGYTF
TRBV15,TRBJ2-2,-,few,TGTGCCACCAGCAGCCTCGCCGGGGAGCTGTTTTTT,CATSSLAGELFF
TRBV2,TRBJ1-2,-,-,TGTGCCAGCAGTAGAGGGTCAGCGGGCTATGGCTACACCTTC,CASSRGSAGYGYTF
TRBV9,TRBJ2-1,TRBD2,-,TGTGCCAGCAGCTACAGCGGGGTAATCTACAATGAGCAGTTCTTC,CASSYSGVIYNEQFF
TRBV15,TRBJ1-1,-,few,TGTGCCACCAGCAGAGTCCGAGGCAACACTGAAGCTTTCTTT,CATSRVRGNTEAFF
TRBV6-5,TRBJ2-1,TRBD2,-,TGTGCCAGCACCCTTGGTAGCGGGGTCGCTGAGCAGTTCTTC,CASTLGSGVAEQFF